Shown below are 13 T cell receptor beta chains from a single sample sequenced in a study of blood T cell repertoires in COVID-19. The method was immunoSEQ multiplex PCR; TCRdb's version includes in-frame clones alone and lacks a portion of them. The repertoire holds 150,000 to 200,000 clones, about 83% seen once, with over 7.5% in the top ten. Sequencing was carried out using PBMCs or T cells enriched from blood (not recorded which). The receptor set was obtained from a woman aged 25-40 years who had recovered from COVID-19.

The rearrangement joins TRBV21-1 to TRBJ2-7; the listed D gene, TRBD1, was not tested against the DNA. TRBV21-1 is an annotated pseudogene. This CDR3 comprises 17 residues. Written as DNA, the CDR3 is TGTGCCAGCAGGAACACAGGAGTAAGAGCTCCCACCTACGAGCAGTACTTC. It encodes CASRNTGVRAPTYEQYF.

The chain has TRBV29-1 and TRBJ2-3, with D perhaps matching TRBD1 (6 bases). This CDR3 contains 15 residues. V lost 1 base and J 1 base, leaving 12 bases between the germline ends. Germline assignment: CDR1 SQVTM and CDR2 ANQGSEA. The CDR3 region is CSVEGHRAGTDTQYF. The CDR3 region has the DNA TGCAGCGTTGAAGGTCACAGGGCGGGCACAGATACGCAGTATTTT.

This sequence joins TRBV10-1 and TRBJ2-3, with a tentative D call TRBD2 (6 bases). CDR1 is WNHNN, CDR2 SYGVQD, per germline (reference sequence). Trimming stripped 0 bases from V and 3 bases from J, with 10 bases between. The CDR3 spans 15 residues. CDR3: CASSESGTGTDTQYF. CDR3 DNA sequence: TGCGCCAGCAGTGAGTCGGGGACTGGTACAGATACGCAGTATTTT.

The rearrangement uses TRBV7-9 and TRBJ1-6, with D maybe TRBD1 (6 bases). Germline V gives CDR1 SEHNR, CDR2 FQNEAQ (reference sequence). V dropped 8 bases and J dropped 10 bases, with 18 bases sitting between them. The CDR3 is made up of 14 amino acids. In DNA, the CDR3 is TGTGCCAGCGAAAAAACAGGGCTTGAGTCACCCCTCCACTTT. Residues: CASEKTGLESPLHF.

The J gene is TRBJ1-1, the V gene TRBV28; TRBD1 is a possible D gene (5 bases). V lost 10 bases, J lost 0 bases, and 12 bases lay in between. The length of the CDR3 is 13 residues. Germline assignment: CDR1 MDHEN and CDR2 SYDVKM. The CDR3 sequence: CAISDTMNTEAFF. The CDR3 bases are TGTGCCATTTCGGACACAATGAACACTGAAGCTTTCTTT.

The rearrangement links TRBV7-9 to TRBJ1-5; tentatively, D is TRBD1 (5 bases). V lost 0 bases, J lost 4 bases, and 10 bases lay in between. Per germline, CDR1 SEHNR and CDR2 FQNEAQ (reference sequence). The CDR3 has 15 amino acids. The CDR3 loop reads CASSLAATANQPQHF. In nucleotides, the CDR3 is TGTGCCAGCAGCTTAGCGGCGACAGCTAATCAGCCCCAGCATTTT.

This chain joins TRBV14 and TRBJ1-6; D is undetermined. Germline values: CDR1 SGHDN, CDR2 FVKESK. Trimming removed 6 bases at V and 3 bases at J, with 9 bases between. This CDR3 has 14 amino acids. Written as DNA, the CDR3 is TGTGCCAGCAGAGGACTGAACTATAATTCACCCCTCCACTTT. Translating gives CASRGLNYNSPLHF.

This rearrangement joins TRBV4-1 to TRBJ1-2; 9 bases fit TRBD1. Trimming removed 4 bases from V and 1 base from J; junction bases left unmatched: 7. The CDR3 runs to 16 residues. Germline V gene lookup returns CDR1 MGHRA and CDR2 YSYEKL. The CDR3 sequence is CASSPTGTGNNYGYTF. As DNA, the CDR3 is TGCGCCAGCAGCCCAACCGGGACAGGGAATAACTATGGCTACACCTTC.

The chain carries TRBV27 and TRBJ1-2; TRBD1 matches 9 bases. The CDR3 contains 12 residues. The V and J ends lost 8 bases and 7 bases, in that order; junction bases with no gene match: 5. Per the germline V gene, CDR1 is MNHEY and CDR2 is SMNVEV (reference sequence). This CDR3 is CASRQGGRGYTF. The CDR3 DNA reads as TGTGCCAGCCGACAGGGGGGGCGTGGCTACACCTTC.

The chain couples TRBV28 to TRBJ1-2, with 7 bases that match TRBD1. The germline V gene encodes CDR1 MDHEN and CDR2 SYDVKM. This CDR3 spans 14 amino acids. J lost 5 bases, V lost 8 bases, and 11 bases had no gene match. The CDR3, as DNA: TGTGCCAGCGCAAGAGAGGGGGCGGGATATGGCTACACCTTC. This codes for CASAREGAGYGYTF.

The rearrangement joins TRBV7-6 to TRBJ2-1, with a tentative D call TRBD1 (5 bases). CDR1 is SGHVS, CDR2 FNYEAQ, per germline. V dropped 4 bases and J dropped 7 bases, with 11 bases sitting between them. The CDR3 runs 13 residues. CDR3 amino acids: CASSSVRGNEQFF. The CDR3 nucleotides read TGTGCCAGCAGCTCAGTAAGGGGTAATGAGCAGTTCTTC. The variable domain in full, completed from reference TRBV7-6 and TRBJ2-1, reads GAGVSQSPRYKVTKRGQDVALRCDPISGHVSLYWYRQALGQGPEFLTYFNYEAQQDKSGLPNDRFSAERPEGSISTLTIQRTEQRDSAMYRCASSSVRGNEQFFGPGTRLTVL.

The chain links TRBV7-9 to TRBJ2-3; D might be TRBD1 (5 bases). The V gene lost 2 bases and the J gene lost 3 bases, with 15 bases spanning the gap. The V gene's germline CDR1 is SEHNR and CDR2 FQNEAQ (reference sequence). The CDR3 is 16 residues long. CDR3 sequence (DNA): TGTGCCAGCAGCTTAATTCGGACAAAGCTAACAGATACGCAGTATTTT. Translating gives CASSLIRTKLTDTQYF.

DNA of the CDR3: TGTGCCAGCAGCTTAGTACTCGGTTCCGGAGAGACCCAGTACTTC. It translates to CASSLVLGSGETQYF. V usage is TRBV7-2 and J usage is TRBJ2-5; D is unclear. Germline CDR1 is SGHTA and CDR2 is FQGNSA. The germline V and J ends were trimmed by 1 base and 4 bases, with 13 bases remaining between them. CDR3 length: 15 residues.